Given below is one T cell receptor (beta chain) in context. This sample was included in a study of blood T cell repertoires in COVID-19. About the research overall: COVID-19 samples from acute and convalescent phases originated in the United States, Italy and Spain.

The protocol was immunoSEQ multiplex PCR, while the TCRdb copy is restricted to in-frame clones and leaves out a portion. The repertoire consists of roughly 380,000 clones, with over 65% occurring once and the leading ten covering over 0.95%. V was clipped by 10 bases and J by 4 bases, with 14 bases between them. The germline gives CDR1 MDHEN, CDR2 SYDVKM. CDR3 length: 13 amino acids. This sequence was found in a human donor with acute or convalescent COVID-19. The donor label of this sample is uncertain. The material sequenced was peripheral blood. This chain uses TRBV28 with TRBJ1-5; D perhaps matches TRBD1 (5 bases). The CDR3 reads CAIRLGGNQPQHF. Here the CDR3 DNA reads TGTGCCATCCGCTTGGGGGGTAATCAGCCCCAGCATTTT.